This T cell receptor (beta chain) was documented in a study of T-cell memory formation after mild COVID-19. MiXCR was run by TCRdb on the 5' RACE reads, yielding one entry per CDR3 protein. The repertoire holds about 560,000 distinct CDR3 sequences, with roughly 18% as singletons. Trimming at V came to 2 bases and at J to 1 base, leaving 9 bases not matched to a gene. The length of the CDR3 is 17 residues. CDR1 and CDR2 from the germline V gene are MNHEY and SVGAGI. The sequence was obtained from an adult woman who had mild COVID-19 (a few samples of this study predate the infection). Cell type and time point are not known. This rearrangement joins TRBV6-5 to TRBJ2-3, with 7 bases fitting TRBD2. Material: PBMCs or a T cell subset sorted from them (not recorded which). The CDR3 loop reads CASSYGVGAGGTDTQYF. The CDR3 region has the DNA TGTGCCAGCAGTTACGGGGTCGGGGCGGGAGGCACAGATACGCAGTATTTT.